This TCR beta chain was recorded in a study of human T cells and chemical hapten exposure. In the study overall: Small differences in pooled library volume mainly drove the variation in TCR yields per sample.

Time point: patch test 1, 2 weeks after DPC sensitization. Sample treatment: therapeutic diphenylcyclopropenone sensitization with weekly scalp DPC. Investigators collected blood before applying each patch test. The V segment lost 0 bases and the J segment 7 bases; nucleotides outside the gene matches: 16. Germline CDR1 reads LGHNA; CDR2 reads YSLEER. The CDR3 is made up of 19 amino acids. One entry per CDR3 protein results from TCRdb running MiXCR on the RACE reads. The table shows 300,000 to 400,000 distinct CDR3 sequences, with around 7% occurring only once. Notes on the study in general: There was no change with DPC sensitization in TCRs above 1 in 1000 frequency. As patch test score rose, PT1 expanded TCR counts tended to rise as well.

This clonotype was counted many times. Its target is not known. This chain connects TRBV4-3 to TRBJ2-1; 9 bases fit TRBD1. Here the sequenced sample was whole blood, taken in connection with sensitization to the hapten diphenylcyclopropenone (DPC). This clonotype originated in a woman in her late teens or twenties with alopecia areata. Some clones in this sample may be carry-over from other donors' samples. The CDR3 spells CASSQDSLVEQGARNEQFF. The CDR3 DNA follows: TGCGCCAGCAGCCAAGATTCGTTGGTTGAACAGGGGGCTAGGAATGAGCAGTTCTTC.